These T cell receptor beta chains were read from a single sample in a study of tumor and adjacent non-tumor tissue in lung cancer. TCRdb redid the calling of the multiplex PCR reads with MiXCR, one entry per CDR3 protein. The sample lists 35,000 to 55,000 distinct CDR3 sequences, roughly 60% occurring once. The specimen was distant non-tumor lung tissue. The receptors originated from a woman in her thirties or forties with non-small cell lung cancer. Both conserved end residues are part of each CDR3. The order of the fields is CDR3 DNA, CDR3 protein, J gene, V gene, D gene, clone size. A D gene is named only where the DNA matches it firmly. Size values are once, few and many counts, or a class for expanded clones, and some rows have none.

DNA: TGCAGTGCCAGGGATTCGGGCTACACCTTC
CDR3: CSARDSGYTF
J: TRBJ1-2
V: TRBV29-1
D: -
size: medium-sized

DNA: TGCAGTGCTTCAATCCCGCAGGGCTATGAGCAGTTCTTC
CDR3: CSASIPQGYEQFF
J: TRBJ2-1
V: TRBV20-1
D: -
size: many

DNA: TGTGCCAGCAGCTTAAAGGGGACTGAAGCTTTCTTT
CDR3: CASSLKGTEAFF
J: TRBJ1-1
V: TRBV7-9
D: -
size: many

DNA: TGTGCCAGTCAAGGCGAGAGCTCCTACAATGAGCAGCTCTTC
CDR3: CASQGESSYNEQLF
J: TRBJ2-1
V: TRBV5-4
D: -
size: -

DNA: TGCAGTGCAGCGCCCCCGGGATTCCAAGAGACCCAGTACTTC
CDR3: CSAAPPGFQETQYF
J: TRBJ2-5
V: TRBV20-1
D: -
size: many

DNA: TGTGCCAGCAGCCCGCGGACAGGGGATAATAAGCAGTTCTTC
CDR3: CASSPRTGDNKQFF
J: TRBJ2-1
V: TRBV11-2
D: TRBD1
size: -

DNA: TGTGCCAGCAGTTACGGGACAGGGGGTGCAGATACGCAGTATTTT
CDR3: CASSYGTGGADTQYF
J: TRBJ2-3
V: TRBV6-6
D: TRBD1
size: -

DNA: TGTGCCAGCAGCATAGGTCTGGCGGGCCCCACAGATACGCAGTATTTT
CDR3: CASSIGLAGPTDTQYF
J: TRBJ2-3
V: TRBV11-3
D: -
size: -

DNA: TGTGCTAGCAGCAATAGACCAGCTCAAGAAGCTTTCTTT
CDR3: CASSNRPAQEAFF
J: TRBJ1-1
V: TRBV6-5
D: -
size: -

DNA: TGTGCCGGCAGTTTACGAATCGGGGGGACCCTCTGGGAGACCCAGTACTTC
CDR3: CAGSLRIGGTLWETQYF
J: TRBJ2-5
V: TRBV11-2
D: TRBD2
size: -

DNA: TGTGCCAGCAGCCAGACGACAGGGCCCTACACTGAAGCTTTCTTT
CDR3: CASSQTTGPYTEAFF
J: TRBJ1-1
V: TRBV7-9
D: TRBD1
size: few

DNA: TGTGCCTGGAGTTCCTCGGGGGACCAGCCCCAGCATTTT
CDR3: CAWSSSGDQPQHF
J: TRBJ1-5
V: TRBV30
D: -
size: many

DNA: TGTGCCAGCACTGGAGGGGGTCTGCCCCTCCACTTT
CDR3: CASTGGGLPLHF
J: TRBJ1-6
V: TRBV7-8
D: -
size: few

DNA: TGCAGCGTTCGGGGGACTTCCACAGACACGCAGTATTTT
CDR3: CSVRGTSTDTQYF
J: TRBJ2-3
V: TRBV29-1
D: -
size: -

DNA: TGTGCCAGCAGCTTAAGCCCCGATGAAAAACTGTTTTTT
CDR3: CASSLSPDEKLFF
J: TRBJ1-4
V: TRBV7-9
D: -
size: few

DNA: TGTGCCACCTTAATCCCGACCGAAGGCCCGGACGCGCAGTATTTT
CDR3: CATLIPTEGPDAQYF
J: TRBJ2-3
V: TRBV12-3/TRBV12-4
D: -
size: medium-sized

DNA: TGCAGCGTTCTACCCTCAACCTCGACAGGGGGCGGCTACACCTTC
CDR3: CSVLPSTSTGGGYTF
J: TRBJ1-2
V: TRBV29-1
D: TRBD1
size: -

DNA: TGTGCCAGCAGTGGGTCGAGCACCGGGGAGCTGTTTTTT
CDR3: CASSGSSTGELFF
J: TRBJ2-2
V: TRBV6-4
D: -
size: many

DNA: TGTACGAGCAGCTTAATCCTCGCAGATGCGCAGTATTTT
CDR3: CTSSLILADAQYF
J: TRBJ2-3
V: TRBV11-3
D: -
size: -

DNA: TGTGACAGCAGCTCGGTTAGCGAACGCACAGATACGCAGCATTTT
CDR3: CDSSSVSERTDTQHF
J: TRBJ1-5
V: TRBV11-3
D: -
size: -

DNA: TGCAGTGCTAAGGGCGAGGGTCTCAATGAGCAGTTCTTC
CDR3: CSAKGEGLNEQFF
J: TRBJ2-1
V: TRBV20-1
D: -
size: few

DNA: TGTGCCAGCAGCCTCGGACTACCCTCCTACGAGCAGTACTTC
CDR3: CASSLGLPSYEQYF
J: TRBJ2-7
V: TRBV12-3/TRBV12-4
D: -
size: many

DNA: TGTGCTAGCAGTTACACGCAGGGAAACGATCAGCCCCAGCATTTT
CDR3: CASSYTQGNDQPQHF
J: TRBJ1-5
V: TRBV6-2/TRBV6-3
D: -
size: once

DNA: TGCAGTGCTAGGCCTCAGGGTGAAAAATTGTTTTTT
CDR3: CSARPQGEKLFF
J: TRBJ1-4
V: TRBV20-1
D: -
size: -

DNA: TGTGACAGCAGTCGGATGGCACAGTCTAACTATGGCTACACCTTC
CDR3: CDSSRMAQSNYGYTF
J: TRBJ1-2
V: TRBV5-6
D: -
size: -

DNA: TGTGCCAGCAGTTCCGGACAGGTCCATGTGCAGTCCTTC
CDR3: CASSSGQVHVQSF
J: TRBJ2-1
V: TRBV11-3
D: TRBD1
size: -

DNA: TGTGCCAGCAGCCCTCAGGGCCAGGTGCAAGGCGAAAAACTGTTTTTT
CDR3: CASSPQGQVQGEKLFF
J: TRBJ1-4
V: TRBV11-2
D: -
size: few

DNA: TGTGCCAGCAGTTATCAGCAGGGGGTTTCACCCCTCCACTTT
CDR3: CASSYQQGVSPLHF
J: TRBJ1-6
V: TRBV6-5
D: TRBD1
size: many

DNA: TGTGCCACTAGCCAAGATTATGCTAGCGGGGGGGCTACCTACGAACAGTACTTC
CDR3: CATSQDYASGGATYEQYF
J: TRBJ2-7
V: TRBV4-2
D: TRBD2
size: -

DNA: TGTGCCAGCAGTTCTTTTAAGGGGAGTCCAAAAGAGACCCAGTACTTC
CDR3: CASSSFKGSPKETQYF
J: TRBJ2-5
V: TRBV2
D: -
size: many

DNA: TGCAGCGCTACGACAGGTTCTCGAAGGGAGCAGTACTTC
CDR3: CSATTGSRREQYF
J: TRBJ2-7
V: TRBV29-1
D: -
size: many

DNA: TGTGCCAGCACGGGTGATAGCGGTTACAATGAGCGGTTCTTC
CDR3: CASTGDSGYNERFF
J: TRBJ2-1
V: TRBV6-2/TRBV6-3
D: -
size: -

DNA: TGTGCCAGCAGTGCTAGGGTGGCCAATGAGCAGTTCTTC
CDR3: CASSARVANEQFF
J: TRBJ2-1
V: TRBV2
D: -
size: -

DNA: TGTGCCTTTCGGAGGGGACCCGACAGGTCGAACACTGAAGCTTTCTTT
CDR3: CAFRRGPDRSNTEAFF
J: TRBJ1-1
V: TRBV6-5
D: -
size: -

DNA: TGCGCCAGCAGTCAACCGGGACTAGCGGGATGTTACTCCTACGAGCAGTACTTC
CDR3: CASSQPGLAGCYSYEQYF
J: TRBJ2-7
V: TRBV5-1
D: TRBD2
size: -

DNA: TGTGCCAGCAGTCCCAGCGGACGATCATATGGCTACACCTTC
CDR3: CASSPSGRSYGYTF
J: TRBJ1-2
V: TRBV28
D: -
size: many

DNA: TGTGCCAGTAGCCCCAAGATACTTCAGTGGCGGATCTTAAACTATGGCTACACCTTC
CDR3: CASSPKILQWRILNYGYTF
J: TRBJ1-2
V: TRBV14
D: -
size: -

DNA: TGTGCCAGTAGATTCCGGGATCCTGAGCTGTTTTTT
CDR3: CASRFRDPELFF
J: TRBJ2-2
V: TRBV6-5
D: -
size: -

DNA: TGTGCCAGCAGCTTAATAGCGGGAGGACCCCCAGATACGCAGTATTTT
CDR3: CASSLIAGGPPDTQYF
J: TRBJ2-3
V: TRBV7-9
D: TRBD2
size: many

DNA: TGTGCCAGCAGCTTGGCCAGCGGGGGGTACAATGGGCAGTTCTTC
CDR3: CASSLASGGYNGQFF
J: TRBJ2-1
V: TRBV5-1
D: TRBD2
size: -

DNA: TGCGCCAGCATCCAAGATCTCGGTTTAGGAGTCAATGAGCAGTTCTTC
CDR3: CASIQDLGLGVNEQFF
J: TRBJ2-1
V: TRBV4-1
D: -
size: -

DNA: TGTGCCAGAAGCTTACCGGGGGATAAGCCCCAGCATTTT
CDR3: CARSLPGDKPQHF
J: TRBJ1-5
V: TRBV11-2
D: -
size: -

DNA: TGTCCCAGCAGCTCTATTTTTGTGACAGAGCGCGATGAGCAGTTTTTC
CDR3: CPSSSIFVTERDEQFF
J: TRBJ2-1
V: TRBV7-9
D: -
size: -

DNA: TGCAGTGTCGGGACTAGCGCGAACACCGGGGAGCTGTTTTTT
CDR3: CSVGTSANTGELFF
J: TRBJ2-2
V: TRBV20-1
D: TRBD2
size: many

DNA: TGCGCCAGCAGCTTGGGGCCGGGACAGGAGACCTACGAGCAGTGCTTC
CDR3: CASSLGPGQETYEQCF
J: TRBJ2-7
V: TRBV5-1
D: TRBD1
size: -

DNA: TGTGCCAACACCCTGACAGGGGCTGAAGACACTGAAGCTTTCTTT
CDR3: CANTLTGAEDTEAFF
J: TRBJ1-1
V: TRBV28
D: TRBD1
size: few

DNA: TGCAGTGTTGATGTCCCCCCCGCAGATACGCAGTATTTT
CDR3: CSVDVPPADTQYF
J: TRBJ2-3
V: TRBV29-1
D: -
size: -

DNA: TGCGCCGGCAGCCCCCCGGCGAACACTGAAGCTTTCTTT
CDR3: CAGSPPANTEAFF
J: TRBJ1-1
V: TRBV12-3/TRBV12-4
D: -
size: -

DNA: TGCAGCGTTGGGTGGGACAGACTGACTACCTACGAGCAGTACTTC
CDR3: CSVGWDRLTTYEQYF
J: TRBJ2-7
V: TRBV29-1
D: TRBD1
size: many

DNA: TGTGCCAGCATGGCTAGCGGTCCTTCCTACAGTGAGCAGTTCTTC
CDR3: CASMASGPSYSEQFF
J: TRBJ2-1
V: TRBV6-5
D: TRBD2
size: -

DNA: TGTGCCAGCAGCCGGATTAGCGTGGATGAGCAGTTCTTC
CDR3: CASSRISVDEQFF
J: TRBJ2-1
V: TRBV11-2
D: -
size: -